These 27 T cell receptor beta chains were sequenced from one sample in a study of cytomegalovirus exposure and HLA in healthy donors. Assay: immunoSEQ multiplex PCR; the TCRdb copy retains only in-frame clones and omits some. Among fewer than 150,000 clones, 88% were seen once, and the ten largest hold 6.5% to 8.5%. Sequenced: PBMCs. Receptor source: a woman aged 18-35 years in good health and CMV-seropositive.

The chain couples TRBV19 to TRBJ1-5, with TRBD1 identical over 8 bases. V shed 5 bases, J shed 5 bases, and the junction held 5 bases outside the gene matches. There are 14 residues in the CDR3. Germline CDR1 and CDR2: LNHDA and SQIVND (reference sequence). The CDR3 sequence: CASSYVRGHQPQHF. The CDR3 DNA reads TGTGCCAGTAGTTACGTCAGGGGGCATCAGCCCCAGCATTTT.

The chain is built from TRBV28 and TRBJ2-2; TRBD1 might be the D (6 bases). Germline V lookup: CDR1 MDHEN, CDR2 SYDVKM. The ends were cut back, 6 bases at V and 6 bases at J, with 17 bases in the middle. This CDR3 is built from 15 residues. In DNA, the CDR3 is TGTGCCAGCAGAAAACAGGGATGGGGCGCCGGGGAGCTGTTTTTT. Protein: CASRKQGWGAGELFF.

CDR3 nucleotide sequence: TGTGCCAGCAGCTTGACAGGGCGTGAAGCTTTCTTT. Translated, it gives CASSLTGREAFF. The chain recombines TRBV5-6 with TRBJ1-1; possibly TRBD1 for D (6 bases). CDR1 is SGHDT, CDR2 YYEEEE, per germline. The CDR3 is 12 amino acids. Trimming took off 1 base at V and 7 bases at J, with 8 bases between the two ends.

This rearrangement joins TRBV7-6 to TRBJ2-3; tentatively, D is TRBD2 (5 bases). Looked up from germline, CDR1 is SGHVS and CDR2 is FNYEAQ. The germline V and J ends were trimmed by 6 bases and 1 base, with 8 bases remaining between them. This CDR3 contains 13 residues. For the CDR3, the DNA is TGTGCCAGCAGGGATAGCGGCACAGATACGCAGTATTTT. Translating gives CASRDSGTDTQYF.

This chain uses TRBV2 with TRBJ2-1; weak D call: TRBD1 (6 bases). V lost 7 bases to trimming and J lost 9 bases, with 19 bases between them. Germline V gene data show CDR1 as SNHLY and CDR2 as FYNNEI. This CDR3 comprises 14 residues. As DNA, the CDR3 is TGTGCCAGCAATTCTGGGTCCCAACAGGGTGAGCAGTTCTTC. This sequence encodes CASNSGSQQGEQFF.

The V and J genes are TRBV4-3 and TRBJ1-2; D is perhaps TRBD1 (5 bases). The CDR3 loop spans 13 amino acids. In germline, CDR1 is LGHNA, CDR2 YSLEER. Trimming stripped 0 bases from V and 5 bases from J, with 7 bases between. CDR3 sequence: CASSQERQYGYTF. CDR3 sequence (DNA): TGCGCCAGCAGCCAAGAAAGACAGTATGGCTACACCTTC.

This clone occurred once. The chain uses TRBV19 and TRBJ1-2; TRBD1 matches 9 bases. From germline, CDR1 is LNHDA and CDR2 SQIVND (reference sequence). With 6 bases clipped from V and 5 bases from J, the junction kept 4 bases outside the gene matches. This CDR3 is built from 13 residues. CDR3 coding DNA: TGTGCCAGTAGGGTTGGGACAGGGTATGGCTACACCTTC. Translation gives CASRVGTGYGYTF.

The V call is TRBV19, the J call TRBJ1-1, with no clear D. V lost 6 bases, J lost 1 base, and 15 bases lay in between. Germline values: CDR1 LNHDA, CDR2 SQIVND (reference sequence). This CDR3 spans 15 amino acids. CDR3 bases: TGTGCCAGTAGCGCGAGATCTCGCTCGAACACTGAAGCTTTCTTT. The encoded protein is CASSARSRSNTEAFF.

This clone was seen a single time. The chain is built from TRBV7-9 and TRBJ2-1, with D possibly matching TRBD1 (6 bases). Germline assignment: CDR1 SEHNR and CDR2 FQNEAQ (reference sequence). V was trimmed by 5 bases and J by 6 bases, leaving 17 bases between them. The CDR3 totals 15 residues. This chain's CDR3 is CASSPVQGYSNEQFF. The CDR3 coding sequence is TGTGCCAGCAGCCCGGTACAGGGCTATAGCAATGAGCAGTTCTTC.

This clone was seen once. The chain has TRBV4-1 and TRBJ2-2; D is unclear. This CDR3 has 15 amino acids. Per germline, CDR1 MGHRA and CDR2 YSYEKL. The V end was cut by 1 base, the J end by 0 bases, with 6 bases between. The DNA for the CDR3 is TGCGCCAGCAGCCAAGGGGCCACGAACACCGGGGAGCTGTTTTTT. Translation gives CASSQGATNTGELFF.

This clone was recorded a few times. The chain links TRBV27 to TRBJ2-2; the match to TRBD1 covers 9 bases. The trim removed 6 bases at V and 6 bases at J, leaving 5 bases unmatched. The CDR3 is 14 residues long. CDR1 is MNHEY, CDR2 SMNVEV, per germline (reference sequence). Here the CDR3 DNA reads TGTGCCAGCAGGGGACAGGGTTCGCCCGGGGAGCTGTTTTTT. It specifies CASRGQGSPGELFF.

This chain links TRBV4-1 with TRBJ2-2, with 12 nucleotides matching TRBD1. The J segment lost 7 bases and the V segment lost 2 bases, leaving 14 bases of the junction unmatched. CDR1 is MGHRA and CDR2 is YSYEKL in the germline V gene. The CDR3 contains 19 residues. This CDR3 reads CASSQHHSGTGGYDGELFF. In nucleotides, the CDR3 is TGCGCCAGCAGCCAACATCACTCCGGGACAGGGGGCTATGACGGGGAGCTGTTTTTT.

The V gene is TRBV6-5, the J gene TRBJ1-1, with unresolved D. V lost 4 bases and J 4 bases, leaving 10 bases between the germline ends. This CDR3 has 13 amino acids. CDR1 is MNHEY, CDR2 SVGAGI, per germline. Here the CDR3 DNA reads TGTGCCAGCAGTTTACGCGGCTTCACTGAAGCTTTCTTT. Protein: CASSLRGFTEAFF.

This chain connects TRBV6-1 to TRBJ1-5, with 7 nucleotides matching TRBD1. This CDR3 contains 13 residues. Looked up from germline, CDR1 is MNHNS and CDR2 is SASEGT. The junction had 7 bases not matched to a gene; V was cut back by 10 bases and J by 4 bases. The CDR3 DNA follows: TGTGCCACCAGGGGGGCCACTAATCAGCCCCAGCATTTT. Its protein product is CATRGATNQPQHF.

This clone is a singleton in its sample. This chain connects TRBV9 to TRBJ2-3; TRBD2 agrees at 7 bases. The CDR3 contains 16 residues. CDR1 and CDR2 from the germline V gene are SGDLS and YYNGEE. Trimming took 4 bases from V and 0 from J; bases not matched to a gene: 8. For the CDR3, the DNA is TGTGCCAGCAGCCCCCGAGGGAGGGAAAGCACAGATACGCAGTATTTT. It is translated as CASSPRGRESTDTQYF. The complete variable domain, with remaining parts taken from reference TRBV9 and TRBJ2-3, reads DSGVTQTPKHLITATGQRVTLRCSPRSGDLSVYWYQQSLDQGLQFLIQYYNGEERAKGNILERFSAQQFPDLHSELNLSSLELGDSALYFCASSPRGRESTDTQYFGPGTRLTVL.

CDR3 region: CASNLASGANVLTF. Here the CDR3 DNA reads TGTGCCAGCAACCTGGCCTCTGGGGCCAACGTCCTGACTTTC. The chain uses TRBV2 and TRBJ2-6, with unresolved D. The CDR3 extends over 14 amino acids. CDR1 is SNHLY, CDR2 FYNNEI, per germline. V lost 7 bases to trimming and J lost 0 bases, with 7 bases between them.

This clone has just one count. The rearrangement uses TRBV7-3 and TRBJ2-5; D perhaps matches TRBD2 (6 bases). V dropped 3 bases and J dropped 1 base, with 9 bases sitting between them. Germline V gene lookup returns CDR1 SGHTA and CDR2 FQGTGA. The CDR3 runs to 14 residues. The CDR3 loop reads CASSLGGVQETQYF. Here the CDR3 DNA reads TGTGCCAGCAGCTTGGGCGGGGTCCAAGAGACCCAGTACTTC.

The chain employs TRBV5-1 and TRBJ1-2; 7 bases map to TRBD1. The CDR3 has 14 amino acids. V dropped 4 bases and J dropped 5; count of bases not matched to a gene: 8. Germline V lookup: CDR1 SGHRS, CDR2 YFSETQ. The CDR3 protein is CASSTGTATYGYTF. The CDR3 nucleotides are TGCGCCAGCAGCACCGGGACAGCAACTTATGGCTACACCTTC.

The CDR3 reads CASSLAVISGGYNEQFF. The CDR3, as DNA: TGTGCCAGCAGCTTGGCCGTTATTAGCGGGGGCTACAATGAGCAGTTCTTC. This chain connects TRBV5-8 to TRBJ2-1, with 9 bases identical to TRBD2. Looked up from germline, CDR1 is SGHTS and CDR2 is YDEGEE. V lost 0 bases to trimming and J lost 3 bases; unmatched junction nucleotides: 7. This CDR3 spans 17 amino acids. Supplemented by reference TRBV5-8 and TRBJ2-1, the full variable domain reads EAGVTQSPTHLIKTRGQQATLRCSPISGHTSVYWYQQALGLGLQFLLWYDEGEERNRGNFPPRFSGRQFPNYSSELNVNALELEDSALYLCASSLAVISGGYNEQFFGPGTRLTVL.

This clone showed up just once. The J gene is TRBJ1-4, the V gene TRBV7-9; TRBD1 might be the D (5 bases). Germline V lookup: CDR1 SEHNR, CDR2 FQNEAQ (reference sequence). The V end lost 6 bases, the J end lost 0 bases, and 11 bases lay between the germline ends. The CDR3 consists of 15 residues. The CDR3 DNA is TGTGCCAGCAGGTTGCAGGGTGCAACTAATGAAAAACTGTTTTTT. It yields the protein CASRLQGATNEKLFF.

The chain has TRBV6-5 and TRBJ2-5; a weak D match, TRBD2 (6 bases). Between the trimmed V and J ends, which lost 0 bases and 9 bases, there was a span of 17 bases. CDR1 and CDR2 from the germline V gene are MNHEY and SVGAGI. The CDR3 runs to 15 residues. CDR3: CASSYSRDSVKAQYF. The CDR3 DNA sequence: TGTGCCAGCAGTTACTCCCGGGACTCGGTGAAGGCCCAGTACTTC.

The V call is TRBV9, the J call TRBJ2-1; 7 bases align to TRBD2. V shed 2 bases, J shed 9 bases, and the junction held 8 bases outside the gene matches. This CDR3 has 14 residues. Per the germline V gene, CDR1 is SGDLS and CDR2 is YYNGEE. The CDR3 loop reads CASSVGLVISEQFF. CDR3 nucleotides: TGTGCCAGCAGCGTCGGACTAGTAATAAGTGAGCAGTTCTTC.

The V gene is TRBV4-1, the J gene TRBJ1-2; 7 bases match TRBD1. The germline gives CDR1 MGHRA, CDR2 YSYEKL. The CDR3 consists of 13 residues. Trimming at V came to 5 bases and at J to 4 bases, leaving 4 bases not matched to a gene. The CDR3 is CASSAGQIYGYTF. DNA for the CDR3: TGCGCCAGCAGCGCGGGACAGATCTATGGCTACACCTTC.

The chain links TRBV28 to TRBJ2-7, with D perhaps TRBD1 (6 bases). V was pared by 6 bases and J by 3 bases, with 15 bases between. CDR3 size: 14 residues. CDR1 is MDHEN, CDR2 SYDVKM, per germline. The CDR3 DNA follows: TGTGCCAGCAGCCCGACAGGAGCCCTCTACGAGCAGTACTTC. Translated: CASSPTGALYEQYF.

This chain links TRBV10-3 with TRBJ1-5; D is possibly TRBD1 (6 bases). The CDR3 runs 12 residues. With 10 bases removed from V and 4 bases from J, the gap between germline ends came to 11 bases. Germline CDR1 reads ENHRY; CDR2 reads SYGVKD. CDR3 coding DNA: TGTGCCACAGCACAGGGAAATCAGCCCCAGCATTTT. Protein: CATAQGNQPQHF.

Of note for this clone: Other nucleotide sequences in the sample specify the same CDR3. This chain joins TRBV27 and TRBJ2-7, with D perhaps matching TRBD1 (5 bases). Germline V gene data show CDR1 as MNHEY and CDR2 as SMNVEV (reference sequence). Trimming removed 2 bases at V and 1 base at J, with 6 bases between. The CDR3 contains 13 residues. CDR3 sequence reads: CASSLAGSYEQYF. CDR3 DNA sequence: TGTGCCAGCAGTTTAGCAGGGTCCTACGAGCAGTACTTC.

This chain joins TRBV5-1 and TRBJ1-1, with TRBD1 identical over 7 bases. Germline V gene data show CDR1 as SGHRS and CDR2 as YFSETQ. This CDR3 has 15 residues. Trimming removed 1 base from V and 0 bases from J; junction bases left unmatched: 3. The CDR3 DNA reads TGCGCCAGCAGCTTGACAGGGGAGGTGAACACTGAAGCTTTCTTT. It specifies CASSLTGEVNTEAFF.